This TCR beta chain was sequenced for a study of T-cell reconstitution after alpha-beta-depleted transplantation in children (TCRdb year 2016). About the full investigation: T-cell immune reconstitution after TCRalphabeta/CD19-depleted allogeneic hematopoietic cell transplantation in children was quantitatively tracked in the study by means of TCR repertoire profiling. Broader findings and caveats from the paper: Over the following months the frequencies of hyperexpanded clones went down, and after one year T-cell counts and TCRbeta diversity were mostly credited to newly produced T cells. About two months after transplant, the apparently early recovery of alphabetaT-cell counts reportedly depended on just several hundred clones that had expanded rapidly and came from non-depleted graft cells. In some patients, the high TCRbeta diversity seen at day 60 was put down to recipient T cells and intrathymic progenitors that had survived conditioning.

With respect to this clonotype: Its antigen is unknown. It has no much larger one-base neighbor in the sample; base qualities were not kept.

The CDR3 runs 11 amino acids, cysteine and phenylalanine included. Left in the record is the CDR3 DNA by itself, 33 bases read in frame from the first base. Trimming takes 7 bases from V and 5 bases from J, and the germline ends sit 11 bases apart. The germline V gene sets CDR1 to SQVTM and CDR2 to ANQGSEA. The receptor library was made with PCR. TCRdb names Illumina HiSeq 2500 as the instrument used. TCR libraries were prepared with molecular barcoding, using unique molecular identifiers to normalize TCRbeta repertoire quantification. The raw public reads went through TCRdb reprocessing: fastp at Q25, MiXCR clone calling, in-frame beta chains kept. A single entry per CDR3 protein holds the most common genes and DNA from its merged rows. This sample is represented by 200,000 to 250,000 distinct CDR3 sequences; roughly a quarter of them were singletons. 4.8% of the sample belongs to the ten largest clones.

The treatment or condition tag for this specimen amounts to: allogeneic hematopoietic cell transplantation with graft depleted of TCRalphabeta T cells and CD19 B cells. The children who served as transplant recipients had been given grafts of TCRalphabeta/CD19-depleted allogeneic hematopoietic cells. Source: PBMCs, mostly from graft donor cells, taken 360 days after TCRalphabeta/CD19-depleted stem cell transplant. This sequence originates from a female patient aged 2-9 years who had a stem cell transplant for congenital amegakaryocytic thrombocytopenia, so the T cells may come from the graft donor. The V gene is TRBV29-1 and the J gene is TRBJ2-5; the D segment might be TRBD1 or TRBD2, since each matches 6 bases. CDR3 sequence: CSAEGGETQYF. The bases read TGCAGCGCCGAGGGGGGCGAGACCCAGTACTTC.